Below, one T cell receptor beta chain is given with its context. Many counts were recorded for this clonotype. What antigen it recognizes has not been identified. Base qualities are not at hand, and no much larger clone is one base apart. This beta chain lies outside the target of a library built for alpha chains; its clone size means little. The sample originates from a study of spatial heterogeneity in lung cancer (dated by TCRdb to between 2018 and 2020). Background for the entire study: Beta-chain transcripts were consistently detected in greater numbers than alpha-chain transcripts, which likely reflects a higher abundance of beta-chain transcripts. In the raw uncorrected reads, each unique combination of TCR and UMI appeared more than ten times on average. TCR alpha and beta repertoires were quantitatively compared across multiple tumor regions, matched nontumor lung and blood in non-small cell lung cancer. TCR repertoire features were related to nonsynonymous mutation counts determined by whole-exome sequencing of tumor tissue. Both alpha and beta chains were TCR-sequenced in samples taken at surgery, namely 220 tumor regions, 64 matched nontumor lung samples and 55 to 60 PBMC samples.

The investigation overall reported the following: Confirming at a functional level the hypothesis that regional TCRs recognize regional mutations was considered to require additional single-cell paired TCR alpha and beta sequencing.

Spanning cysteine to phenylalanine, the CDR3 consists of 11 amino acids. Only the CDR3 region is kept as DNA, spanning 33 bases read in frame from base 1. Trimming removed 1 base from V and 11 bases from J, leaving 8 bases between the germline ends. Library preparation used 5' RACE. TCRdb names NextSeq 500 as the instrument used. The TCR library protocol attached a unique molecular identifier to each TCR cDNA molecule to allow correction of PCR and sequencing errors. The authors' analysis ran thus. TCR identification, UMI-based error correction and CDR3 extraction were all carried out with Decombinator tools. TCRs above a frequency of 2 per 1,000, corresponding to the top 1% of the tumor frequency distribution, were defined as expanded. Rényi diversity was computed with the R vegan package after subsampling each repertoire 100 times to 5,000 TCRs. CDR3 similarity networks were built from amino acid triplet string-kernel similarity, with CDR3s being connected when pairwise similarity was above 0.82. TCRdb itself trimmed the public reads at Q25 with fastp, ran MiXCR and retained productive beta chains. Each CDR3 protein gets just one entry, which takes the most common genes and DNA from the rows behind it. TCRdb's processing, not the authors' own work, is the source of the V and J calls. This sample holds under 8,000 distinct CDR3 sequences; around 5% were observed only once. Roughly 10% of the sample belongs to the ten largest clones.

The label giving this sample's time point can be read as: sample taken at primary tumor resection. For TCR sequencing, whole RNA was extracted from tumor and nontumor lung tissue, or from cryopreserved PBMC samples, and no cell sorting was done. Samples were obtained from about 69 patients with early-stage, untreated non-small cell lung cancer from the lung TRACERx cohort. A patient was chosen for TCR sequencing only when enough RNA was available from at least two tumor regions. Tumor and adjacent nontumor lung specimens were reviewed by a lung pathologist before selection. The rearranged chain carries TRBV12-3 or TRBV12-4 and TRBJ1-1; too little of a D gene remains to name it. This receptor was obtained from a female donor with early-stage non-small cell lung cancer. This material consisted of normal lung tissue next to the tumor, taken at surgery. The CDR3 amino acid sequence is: CASSLEGWAFF. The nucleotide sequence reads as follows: TGTGCCAGCAGTTTAGAAGGGTGGGCTTTCTTT.